The TCR beta chain under discussion was sequenced for a study of CD8+ T cells in alopecia areata. For several of the biomarker-study patients, the CD4+ cells were further sorted so as to obtain CD25+CD127- cells. The CDR3 is 12 amino acids. V lost 7 bases and J lost 8; bases outside the gene matches: 6. Germline V CDR1 and CDR2: ENHRY, SYGVKD. RNA was isolated and reverse transcribed to cDNA, the sequencing template. The data were produced by immunoSEQ multiplex PCR, yet TCRdb's version contains in-frame clones alone and is incomplete. The sample includes about 37,000 clones, around 50% of them seen just once.

Sequencing input: CD4+ Tregs sorted from blood. The clonotype comes from a human donor with alopecia areata. The chain couples TRBV10-3 to TRBJ1-2; the match to TRBD1 covers 8 bases. CDR3 amino acids: CAITDRVGGYTF. The CDR3 DNA is TGTGCCATCACGGACAGGGTCGGGGGCTACACCTTC.